The 11 T cell receptor beta chains listed next were all sequenced from one sample in a study of blood T cell repertoires in COVID-19. The method was immunoSEQ multiplex PCR; TCRdb's version includes in-frame clones alone and lacks a portion of them. This table has 85,000 to 100,000 clones, about 90% appearing once. Sequenced input: peripheral blood. These receptor sequences come from a man between 50 and 59 years old with COVID-19, enrolled during active disease.

The rearrangement links TRBV6-5 to TRBJ1-2, with 7 bases lining up with TRBD1. The V and J ends lost 5 bases and 7 bases, in that order; junction bases with no gene match: 4. The CDR3 consists of 12 residues. Germline V gene data show CDR1 as MNHEY and CDR2 as SVGAGI. CDR3 protein: CASSTGVTGYTF. For the CDR3, the DNA is TGTGCCAGCAGTACAGGGGTCACTGGCTACACCTTC.

The rearrangement joins TRBV28 to TRBJ1-5, with D unclear. The CDR3 is 15 amino acids. V lost 4 bases and J lost 0, with 10 bases in between. Germline values: CDR1 MDHEN, CDR2 SYDVKM. The CDR3 region has the DNA TGTGCCAGCAGTTACTTTGGAGGTAGCAATCAGCCCCAGCATTTT. It codes for CASSYFGGSNQPQHF. Full variable domain (remainder filled in from reference TRBV28 and TRBJ1-5): DVKVTQSSRYLVKRTGEKVFLECVQDMDHENMFWYRQDPGLGLRLIYFSYDVKMKEKGDIPEGYSVSREKKERFSLILESASTNQTSMYLCASSYFGGSNQPQHFGDGTRLSIL.

The CDR3 spells CASSPPTGYTEAFF. Written as DNA, the CDR3 is TGTGCCAGCAGCCCACCTACAGGGTACACTGAAGCTTTCTTT. The chain links TRBV7-9 to TRBJ1-1, with D possibly being TRBD1 (6 bases). Per the germline V gene, CDR1 is SEHNR and CDR2 is FQNEAQ (reference sequence). V gave up 5 bases and J gave up 3 bases, with 13 bases separating them. This CDR3 comprises 14 residues.

The chain joins TRBV2 to TRBJ2-7, with TRBD1 identical over 9 bases. CDR1 and CDR2 (germline): SNHLY, FYNNEI. Losses at the gene ends were 6 bases for V and 4 bases for J; bases not matched to a gene: 4. The CDR3 is made up of 13 amino acids. CDR3: CASRRDRDYEQYF. CDR3 sequence (DNA): TGTGCCAGCAGGCGGGACAGGGATTACGAGCAGTACTTC.

The rearrangement joins TRBV30 to TRBJ2-7, with D possibly matching TRBD2 (6 bases). Germline CDR1 GTSNPN, CDR2 SVGIG (reference sequence). This CDR3 spans 13 amino acids. Trimming took 6 bases from V and 6 from J, leaving 18 bases between them. This CDR3 reads CACQFGGDREQYF. The CDR3 nucleotides read TGTGCCTGCCAGTTTGGCGGGGACCGCGAGCAGTACTTC.

V usage is TRBV28 and J usage is TRBJ1-3; 8 nucleotides line up with TRBD1. CDR1 MDHEN and CDR2 SYDVKM come from the germline V gene. The CDR3 covers 16 residues. V lost 5 bases to trimming and J lost 4 bases; unmatched junction nucleotides: 10. The CDR3 here is CASSPGGTLRGNTIYF. In DNA form, the CDR3 reads TGTGCCAGCAGTCCAGGGGGCACGTTAAGGGGAAACACCATATATTTT.

The J gene is TRBJ1-2, the V gene TRBV18; the D is unclear. V lost 3 bases to trimming and J lost 7 bases, with 9 bases between them. CDR3 length: 12 residues. Germline assignment: CDR1 KGHSH and CDR2 LQKENI. In DNA, the CDR3 is TGTGCCAGCTCACCCGAGGGAGTTGGCTACACCTTC. Protein product: CASSPEGVGYTF.

The V call is TRBV9, the J call TRBJ1-1; D gene unclear. Trimming shortened V by 3 bases and J by 5 bases, and 23 bases separated the two germline ends. Germline lookup yields CDR1 SGDLS and CDR2 YYNGEE. The CDR3 spans 17 residues. The chain's CDR3 is CASSGHHEIAGRTEAFF. CDR3 bases: TGTGCCAGCAGCGGCCACCATGAGATCGCAGGCCGGACTGAAGCTTTCTTT.

This chain links TRBV4-3 with TRBJ1-4; perhaps TRBD1 as D (6 bases). V lost 2 bases to trimming and J lost 7 bases, with 14 bases between them. The CDR3 consists of 15 residues. The germline V gene encodes CDR1 LGHNA and CDR2 YSLEER. CDR3 bases: TGCGCCAGCAGCCAACGGCCAGGGGCCACTGAAAAACTGTTTTTT. Translation gives CASSQRPGATEKLFF.

The DNA of the CDR3 is TGCGCCAGCAGCCAGCCGGGACAAGATGGCTACACCTTC. It specifies CASSQPGQDGYTF. The chain carries TRBV5-1 and TRBJ1-2; a possible D gene is TRBD1 (6 bases). This CDR3 spans 13 amino acids. Germline V lookup: CDR1 SGHRS, CDR2 YFSETQ. The V and J ends lost 4 bases and 6 bases respectively, with 13 bases between them.

This chain uses TRBV11-2 with TRBJ2-2; D gene unclear. This CDR3 has 10 residues. Per germline, CDR1 SGHAT and CDR2 FQNNGV. V was trimmed by 6 bases and J by 7 bases, leaving 3 bases between them. CDR3: CASRYGELFF. The CDR3 DNA reads as TGTGCCAGCAGATACGGGGAGCTGTTTTTT.